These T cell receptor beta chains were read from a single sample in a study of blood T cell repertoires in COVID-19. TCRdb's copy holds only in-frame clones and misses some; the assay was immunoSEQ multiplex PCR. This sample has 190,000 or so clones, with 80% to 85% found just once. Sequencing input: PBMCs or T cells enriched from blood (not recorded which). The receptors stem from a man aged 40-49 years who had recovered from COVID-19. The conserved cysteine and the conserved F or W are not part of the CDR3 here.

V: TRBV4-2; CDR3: ASSQVAGMNVNSPLH
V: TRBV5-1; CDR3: ASSLGILNTEAF
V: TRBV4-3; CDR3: ASSPNEGVNTEAF
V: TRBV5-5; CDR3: ASSLGRRGQATDTQY
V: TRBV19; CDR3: ASSRGQLNTEAF
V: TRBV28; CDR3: ASSMMTVASGNTIY
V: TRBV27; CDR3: ASSLLPGRGEKLF
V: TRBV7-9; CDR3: ASSSGGVRLNEQF
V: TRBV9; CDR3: ASSAPAGETQY
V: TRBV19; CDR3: ASSPLGANVLT
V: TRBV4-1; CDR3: ASSQWPAGTQNSYNEQF
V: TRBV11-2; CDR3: ASSPAGVNTQY
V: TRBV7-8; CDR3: ASSLVAGGWQETQY
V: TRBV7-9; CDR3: ASSEAGAEAF
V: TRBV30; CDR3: AWSLGGGQQF
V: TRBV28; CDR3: ASSSYTDTQY
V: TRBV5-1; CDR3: ASSSQGADGYT
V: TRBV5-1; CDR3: ASSLNRQGVRTEAF
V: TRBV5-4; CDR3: ASSSRPGQGSYGYT
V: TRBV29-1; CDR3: SVDRKNTEAF
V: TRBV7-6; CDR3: ASSPQITTGELF
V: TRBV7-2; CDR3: ASSFGHSNTEAF
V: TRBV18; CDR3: ASSPGTGDNSPLH
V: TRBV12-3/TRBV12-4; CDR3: ASSPSLNQPQH
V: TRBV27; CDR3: ASSLVHNRGRNSPLH
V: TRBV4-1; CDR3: ASSQDYKGAGYGYT
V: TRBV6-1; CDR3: ASSEQGKGTEAF
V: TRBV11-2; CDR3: ASSLYRNTEAF
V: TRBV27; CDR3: ASSKPFGLDSYNEQF
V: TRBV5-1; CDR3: ASSLKGGSSYEQY
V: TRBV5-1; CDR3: ASSLDRVPHEQY
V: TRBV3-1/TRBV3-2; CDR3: ASSQAEGVKSPLH
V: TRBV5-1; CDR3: ASSFQTGEYQETQY
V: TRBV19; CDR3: ASSSDRGFYGYT
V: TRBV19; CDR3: ASTKTGMATEAF
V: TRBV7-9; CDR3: ASSLANRAGGNTIY
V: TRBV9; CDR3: ASSVDGGWQPQH
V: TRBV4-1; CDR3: ASSQVQGTTNEKLF
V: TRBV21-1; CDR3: ASSKAAGVGYGYT
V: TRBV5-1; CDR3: ASSLEPSGGAPEQF
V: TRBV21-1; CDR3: ASSKCKIGTGGNTEAF
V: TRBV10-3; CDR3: AITRGGRDTIY
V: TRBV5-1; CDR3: ASSSTHYNEQF
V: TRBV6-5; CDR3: ASSPEWTGGSEAF
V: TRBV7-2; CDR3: ASSPDRHNSPLH
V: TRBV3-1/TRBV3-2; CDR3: ASSDRYNEQF
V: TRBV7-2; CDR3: ASMRETEAF
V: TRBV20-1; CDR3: SGRGSGYT
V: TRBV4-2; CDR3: ASSQNPRARGSNQPQH
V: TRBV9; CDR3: ASSVGLDSVDEQY
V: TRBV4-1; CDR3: ASQGQGNSPLH
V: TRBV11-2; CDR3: ASSLGVQGAGEKLF